The clone carrying this TCR beta chain came up a few times. V shed 5 bases and J shed 6 bases, with 17 bases lying between them. Germline assignment: CDR1 SGHRS and CDR2 YFSETQ. This CDR3 has 14 amino acids. These data are taken from a study of blood T cell repertoires in COVID-19. Source study methods: Using reference gene primer amplification, nucleated cell counts were estimated. Clones were read by immunoSEQ multiplex PCR, and TCRdb kept only the in-frame ones, dropping some. For V, J and clone size, that table is used; D and trimming come from the DNA. Among about 92,000 clones listed, roughly 80% were seen once.

Sequenced input: peripheral blood. The rearrangement links TRBV5-1 to TRBJ1-1; D gene unclear. The TCR was taken from a woman aged 80 or over with active or convalescent COVID-19. The CDR3 region has the DNA TGCGCCAGCAGTTCCACTCAGGTTAGCGCTGAAGCTTTCTTT. It is translated as CASSSTQVSAEAFF. The full variable domain, its missing parts supplied by reference TRBV5-1 and TRBJ1-1, is KAGVTQTPRYLIKTRGQQVTLSCSPISGHRSVSWYQQTPGQGLQFLFEYFSETQRNKGNFPGRFSGRQFSNSRSEMNVSTLELGDSALYLCASSSTQVSAEAFFGQGTRLTVV.